This T cell receptor beta chain was sequenced for a study of cytomegalovirus exposure and HLA in healthy donors. Both 60 Vbeta primers and 13 Jbeta primers went into the PCR. This table comes from immunoSEQ multiplex PCR, and its TCRdb copy is limited to in-frame clones, with some not included. The table shows 100,000 to 150,000 clones, with roughly 85% occurring only once. Germline V gene data show CDR1 as SGHNT and CDR2 as YYREEE (reference sequence). The CDR3 has 16 amino acids. Trimming shortened V by 4 bases and J by 1 base, and 17 bases separated the two germline ends. The sequence came from a man aged 40-49 years in good health and CMV-seronegative. The gene calls are TRBV5-4 and TRBJ1-1; the D gene is possibly TRBD1 (5 bases). Sequencing was performed on PBMCs. The CDR3 region has the DNA TGTGCCAGCAGCCCTCCCCCCACAGGCTCGAACACTGAAGCTTTCTTT. This sequence encodes CASSPPPTGSNTEAFF.